This T cell receptor beta chain was recorded in a study of cytomegalovirus exposure and HLA in healthy donors. Study-wide points: Most of the CMV-associated TCR beta chains (in a later analysis) appeared to be HLA-restricted.

The CDR3 is made up of 14 amino acids. Per germline, CDR1 SGHRS and CDR2 YFSETQ. The V and J ends lost 0 bases and 1 base respectively, with 7 bases between them. To note about this clone: Its antigen is still unknown. Other nucleotide sequences from this sample produce the same CDR3.

A multiplex PCR was run with 60 Vbeta primers and 13 Jbeta primers. Sequenced by immunoSEQ multiplex PCR; TCRdb stores in-frame clones only, minus some. There are fewer than 200,000 clones in the sample; more than 80% occur only once, and less than 15% lies in the top ten. This sequence was found in a woman between 50 and 59 years old in good health and CMV-seronegative. The chain is built from TRBV5-1 and TRBJ1-1; D unclear. The sequencing sample was made of PBMCs. CDR3 in DNA: TGCGCCAGCAGCTTGGTGCAGCGGAACACTGAAGCTTTCTTT. Translation gives CASSLVQRNTEAFF.